This T cell receptor (beta chain) stems from a study of human T cells and chemical hapten exposure. The CDR3 spans 15 residues. The V and J ends lost 7 bases and 2 bases respectively, with 15 bases between them. The germline V gene encodes CDR1 MNHNY and CDR2 SVGAGI (reference sequence). This clonotype has ten or more counts. Time point here: patch test 1, 2 weeks after DPC sensitization. Sample treatment: therapeutic diphenylcyclopropenone sensitization with weekly scalp DPC. One entry per CDR3 protein results from TCRdb running MiXCR on the RACE reads. Counted here are 85,000 to 100,000 distinct CDR3 sequences, roughly 12% occurring once; the ten biggest clones make up roughly 2.1%.

The starting material was whole blood, obtained in connection with sensitization to the hapten diphenylcyclopropenone (DPC). This TCR came from a woman aged 35 to 49 with alopecia areata. Some clones in this sample may be carry-over from other donors' samples. This chain connects TRBV6-6 to TRBJ1-5; tentatively, D is TRBD1 (5 bases). DNA of the CDR3: TGTGCCAGCACTACAACAGGTGGTGGCAATCAGCCCCAGCATTTT. It encodes CASTTTGGGNQPQHF.